Each of the 27 T cell receptor beta chains below was sequenced from the same sample in a study of long-term antiretroviral therapy in people with HIV. The assay, immunoSEQ v3.0, was run at survey level. Clones were sequenced by immunoSEQ multiplex PCR, and TCRdb holds only the in-frame ones, with some missing. The sample gives 15,000 to 20,000 clones, around 80% of which show up once; around 4.3% is in the top ten. This specimen was unsorted PBMCs, taken 0.1 years before starting antiretroviral therapy. Source of these receptors: a man in his late teens or twenties with HIV.

As for this clone: Germline and junction disagree at one end, which may indicate a read error. J is TRBJ1-1 and V is TRBV5-1; D may be TRBD1 (6 bases). The CDR3 consists of 15 residues. Germline loops: CDR1 SGHRS, CDR2 YFSETQ. The CDR3 region is CASRLDSGRNTEAFF. Here the CDR3 DNA reads TGCGCCAGCAGGTTGGACAGTGGGAGAAACACTGAAGCTTTCTTT.

The chain links TRBV4-1 to TRBJ1-2, with a possible D match to TRBD1 (5 bases). The CDR3 loop spans 13 amino acids. The germline V gene has CDR1 MGHRA and CDR2 YSYEKL. Trimming shortened V by 1 base and J by 4 bases, and 7 bases separated the two germline ends. Here the CDR3 DNA reads TGCGCCAGCAGCCAAGGGGGCCTCTATGGCTACACCTTC. It yields the protein CASSQGGLYGYTF.

This clone is termed medium-sized (0.01 to 0.1%). This chain uses TRBV5-8 with TRBJ1-2, with unresolved D. Trimming cost V 2 bases and J 3 bases, with 14 bases left between them. Germline loops: CDR1 SGHTS, CDR2 YDEGEE. The CDR3 is 15 amino acids. CDR3 loop: CASSFRDWGDYGYTF. CDR3 nucleotide sequence: TGTGCCAGCAGCTTTCGTGACTGGGGAGACTATGGCTACACCTTC.

The chain has TRBV9 and TRBJ2-5; 11 nucleotides agree with TRBD2. The length of the CDR3 is 16 residues. The ends lost 0 bases at V and 5 bases at J; junction bases unmatched: 6. Germline V gives CDR1 SGDLS, CDR2 YYNGEE. DNA of the CDR3: TGTGCCAGCAGCGTAGGGGAGACTAGCGGGGCGGAGACCCAGTACTTC. Translation: CASSVGETSGAETQYF.

This chain links TRBV7-9 with TRBJ2-1, with a possible D match to TRBD2 (5 bases). The V and J ends lost 5 bases and 10 bases respectively, with 15 bases between them. The CDR3 loop spans 13 amino acids. The germline gives CDR1 SEHNR, CDR2 FQNEAQ (reference sequence). CDR3 region: CASSPLSGTEQFF. CDR3 in DNA: TGTGCCAGCAGCCCACTCTCGGGAACAGAGCAGTTCTTC.

The chain is built from TRBV5-1 and TRBJ1-1, with 7 bases that match TRBD1. The CDR3 is made up of 13 amino acids. Per germline, CDR1 SGHRS and CDR2 YFSETQ. V lost 5 bases to trimming and J lost 3 bases; unmatched junction nucleotides: 4. CDR3 protein: CASRIQGDTEAFF. DNA for the CDR3: TGCGCCAGCAGAATTCAGGGGGACACTGAAGCTTTCTTT.

The V call is TRBV4-1, the J call TRBJ1-1, with a possible D match to TRBD1 (6 bases). CDR1 is MGHRA and CDR2 is YSYEKL in the germline V gene. Trimming shortened V by 4 bases and J by 0 bases, and 15 bases separated the two germline ends. The CDR3 is 16 residues long. CDR3 nucleotides: TGCGCCAGCAGCCCTCATTCGGACAGAATGAACACTGAAGCTTTCTTT. It specifies CASSPHSDRMNTEAFF.

The chain links TRBV28 to TRBJ2-2, with a weak D call TRBD1 (6 bases). V dropped 7 bases and J dropped 7 bases, with 28 bases sitting between them. Germline assignment: CDR1 MDHEN and CDR2 SYDVKM. The CDR3 is 18 amino acids. This CDR3 reads CASTSVWFTGIGRGELFF. CDR3 coding DNA: TGTGCCAGCACCTCGGTTTGGTTTACAGGGATCGGGCGCGGGGAGCTGTTTTTT.

Only a few counts were recorded for this clone. The V call is TRBV5-1, the J call TRBJ2-1; 9 bases agree with TRBD2. The germline CDR1 and CDR2 sequences are SGHRS and YFSETQ. Germline trimming cut 4 bases from V and 4 bases from J; bases unmatched to any gene: 9. This CDR3 comprises 16 residues. CDR3 sequence: CASSHTLAGAYNEQFF. DNA of the CDR3: TGCGCCAGCAGCCACACCTTAGCGGGAGCATACAATGAGCAGTTCTTC. Using reference TRBV5-1 and TRBJ2-1 for the parts outside the CDR3, the full variable domain is KAGVTQTPRYLIKTRGQQVTLSCSPISGHRSVSWYQQTPGQGLQFLFEYFSETQRNKGNFPGRFSGRQFSNSRSEMNVSTLELGDSALYLCASSHTLAGAYNEQFFGPGTRLTVL.

The CDR3 reads CAISGGGQAGNTIYF. The DNA of the CDR3 is TGTGCCATCAGTGGTGGTGGTCAGGCTGGAAACACCATATATTTT. This chain uses TRBV10-3 with TRBJ1-3, with D hard to call. Between the trimmed V and J ends, which lost 4 bases and 2 bases, there was a span of 12 bases. Germline CDR1 and CDR2: ENHRY and SYGVKD. The CDR3 spans 15 residues.

The chain employs TRBV4-1 and TRBJ1-5, with 7 nucleotides matching TRBD1. V shed 4 bases, J shed 2 bases, and the junction held 8 bases outside the gene matches. The CDR3 spans 16 residues. Germline V CDR1 and CDR2: MGHRA, YSYEKL. The DNA for the CDR3 is TGCGCCAGCAGCCCCAGGGGGAATCGTGGCAATCAGCCCCAGCATTTT. Translating it yields CASSPRGNRGNQPQHF.

The rearrangement joins TRBV5-8 to TRBJ2-1; 9 nucleotides agree with TRBD2. Unmatched junction bases numbered 5, after V lost 1 base and J lost 6 bases. This CDR3 has 15 amino acids. The germline V gene has CDR1 SGHTS and CDR2 YDEGEE. The CDR3 region has the DNA TGTGCCAGCAGCTTGCAGCTAGCGGGGAGCAATGAGCAGTTCTTC. It specifies CASSLQLAGSNEQFF.

The rearrangement links TRBV18 to TRBJ1-4; D gene uncertain. The CDR3 covers 14 residues. Trimming removed 2 bases at V and 7 bases at J, with 11 bases between. The germline V gene encodes CDR1 KGHSH and CDR2 LQKENI. CDR3 sequence: CASSPKGPGEKLFF. The CDR3, as DNA: TGTGCCAGCTCACCAAAAGGGCCGGGTGAAAAACTGTTTTTT.

The chain has TRBV4-3 and TRBJ1-2; D is possibly TRBD1 (5 bases). The CDR3 consists of 14 residues. Trimming pared 0 bases from V and 7 bases from J, leaving 12 bases between. Germline V gene lookup returns CDR1 LGHNA and CDR2 YSLEER. CDR3 bases: TGCGCCAGCAGCCAAGATCGGGGCTCGGGTGGCTACACCTTC. It specifies CASSQDRGSGGYTF.

This clone has a handful of counts. This sequence joins TRBV5-6 and TRBJ2-3, with D possibly TRBD2 on 6 matching bases. CDR1 is SGHDT, CDR2 YYEEEE, per germline. Between the trimmed V and J ends, which lost 0 bases and 6 bases, there was a span of 14 bases. This CDR3 spans 15 amino acids. CDR3 in amino acids: CASSLGGLKSDTQYF. The CDR3, as DNA: TGTGCCAGCAGCTTGGGGGGACTGAAGTCTGATACGCAGTATTTT. Based on the CDR3 plus reference TRBV5-6 and TRBJ2-3, the full variable domain is DAGVTQSPTHLIKTRGQQVTLRCSPKSGHDTVSWYQQALGQGPQFIFQYYEEEERQRGNFPDRFSGHQFPNYSSELNVNALLLGDSALYLCASSLGGLKSDTQYFGPGTRLTVL.

J is TRBJ2-5 and V is TRBV2, with TRBD2 matching 8 bases. V was pared by 6 bases and J by 4 bases, with 4 bases of the junction left unmatched. The CDR3 loop spans 13 amino acids. Germline V CDR1 and CDR2: SNHLY, FYNNEI. Written as DNA, the CDR3 is TGTGCCAGCAGAGAGCGGGAGATAGAGACCCAGTACTTC. Translated, it gives CASREREIETQYF.

The rearrangement joins TRBV9 to TRBJ2-6; D unclear. The CDR3 contains 16 residues. Germline V gene lookup returns CDR1 SGDLS and CDR2 YYNGEE. The V end was cut by 2 bases, the J end by 0 bases, with 9 bases between. This CDR3 is CASSVGQLSGANVLTF. CDR3 sequence (DNA): TGTGCCAGCAGCGTCGGGCAGCTCTCTGGGGCCAACGTCCTGACTTTC.

The chain is built from TRBV4-2 and TRBJ1-6; no definite D call. Germline CDR1 is LGHNA and CDR2 is YNFKEQ. The CDR3 is 15 residues long. The V end lost 0 bases, the J end lost 9 bases, and 12 bases lay between the germline ends. The CDR3 sequence: CASSQDVRQTSPLHF. DNA for the CDR3: TGTGCCAGCAGCCAAGATGTGAGACAAACTTCACCCCTCCACTTT.

The rearrangement links TRBV21-1 to TRBJ2-7; the table assigns TRBD1, which was not confirmed against the DNA. TRBV21-1 is a pseudogene segment. The CDR3 is made up of 13 amino acids. CDR3 protein: CASSKTGIHEQYF. The DNA for the CDR3 is TGTGCCAGCAGCAAAACAGGGATACACGAGCAGTACTTC.

The table lists this clone with a count of one. The chain uses TRBV15 and TRBJ1-1, with 7 bases that match TRBD1. The V segment lost 3 bases and the J segment 1 base; nucleotides outside the gene matches: 5. Germline CDR1 reads LNHNV; CDR2 reads YYDKDF (reference sequence). This CDR3 comprises 15 residues. CDR3 region: CATSRRDSSNTEAFF. The CDR3 bases are TGTGCCACCAGCAGGCGGGACAGTTCGAACACTGAAGCTTTCTTT.

The chain joins TRBV28 to TRBJ1-3; a weak D match, TRBD1 (6 bases). V gave up 7 bases and J gave up 0 bases, with 13 bases separating them. In germline, CDR1 is MDHEN, CDR2 SYDVKM. The CDR3 covers 15 residues. The CDR3, as DNA: TGTGCCAGCACTCGGACAGTGGTCTCTGGAAACACCATATATTTT. It specifies CASTRTVVSGNTIYF.

The chain uses TRBV4-2 and TRBJ1-1; D possibly corresponds to TRBD1 (5 bases). Per germline, CDR1 LGHNA and CDR2 YNFKEQ. This CDR3 comprises 15 residues. Trimming removed 5 bases at V and 2 bases at J, with 15 bases between. CDR3 residues: CASSFETETNTEAFF. The CDR3 nucleotides are TGTGCCAGCAGCTTCGAGACAGAGACCAACACTGAAGCTTTCTTT.

The chain links TRBV27 to TRBJ2-7; D is uncertain. Germline CDR1 and CDR2: MNHEY and SMNVEV (reference sequence). The CDR3 totals 12 residues. Between the trimmed V and J ends, which lost 4 bases and 1 base, there was a span of 5 bases. The CDR3 reads CASSSISYEQYF. CDR3 in DNA: TGTGCCAGCAGTTCGATATCCTACGAGCAGTACTTC.

The chain is built from TRBV11-2 and TRBJ2-1, with TRBD2 identical over 11 bases. The ends lost 3 bases at V and 9 bases at J; junction bases unmatched: 7. Germline V gene data show CDR1 as SGHAT and CDR2 as FQNNGV. The CDR3 has 15 residues. The CDR3 is CASSLGLAEGGEQFF. CDR3 DNA sequence: TGTGCCAGCAGCTTGGGACTAGCGGAGGGGGGTGAGCAGTTCTTC.

The rearrangement uses TRBV28 and TRBJ2-7, with TRBD1 as a possible D gene (5 bases). The CDR3 is made up of 14 amino acids. CDR1 is MDHEN, CDR2 SYDVKM, per germline. Trimming cost V 4 bases and J 7 bases, with 17 bases left between them. The CDR3 protein is CASSSLGRSWEQYF. In DNA form, the CDR3 reads TGTGCCAGCAGTTCCCTGGGGCGTTCCTGGGAGCAGTACTTC.

This clone was seen a single time. The V gene is TRBV28, the J gene TRBJ1-4; 8 nucleotides line up with TRBD1. The trim removed 2 bases at V and 8 bases at J, leaving 7 bases unmatched. The CDR3 covers 15 residues. Germline V CDR1 and CDR2: MDHEN, SYDVKM. The CDR3 DNA reads as TGTGCCAGCAGTTTAACCGACAGGGGCCGAGAAAAACTGTTTTTT. Amino acid sequence: CASSLTDRGREKLFF.

This rearrangement joins TRBV27 to TRBJ2-2, with a weak D call TRBD1 (5 bases). The CDR3 extends over 15 amino acids. CDR1 MNHEY and CDR2 SMNVEV come from the germline V gene (reference sequence). Trimming shortened V by 6 bases and J by 2 bases, and 13 bases separated the two germline ends. The CDR3: CASSRRQTNTGELFF. In DNA form, the CDR3 reads TGTGCCAGCAGCCGCAGACAGACCAACACCGGGGAGCTGTTTTTT.